The 20 T cell receptor beta chains below were found in one sample sequenced in a study of T cells in Graves' hyperthyroidism and ophthalmopathy. The investigators amplified TCR beta CDR3 regions from RNA transcripts. First-round RT-PCR targeting the TCR CDR3 was performed with the HTBI primer set. A single record per CDR3 protein comes from TCRdb applying MiXCR to the multiplex PCR reads. The sample contains roughly 300,000 distinct CDR3 sequences, about 15% of which appear only once. Sequencing used blood. These receptor sequences come from a woman aged 30 to 39 with Graves' hyperthyroidism.

The chain combines TRBV3-1 with TRBJ1-3; no clear D gene. The CDR3 totals 14 residues. Trimming removed 7 bases at V and 2 bases at J, with 12 bases between. Germline V gene data show CDR1 as LGHDT and CDR2 as YNNKEL (reference sequence). CDR3 protein: CASTRSRAGNTIYF. The CDR3 DNA sequence: TGTGCCAGCACTCGAAGCCGGGCTGGAAACACCATATATTTT.

This clonotype has ten or more counts. The genes are TRBV20-1 and TRBJ1-1; unclear D gene. Trimming removed 0 bases at V and 11 bases at J, with 13 bases between. The CDR3 extends over 12 amino acids. Looked up from germline, CDR1 is DFQATT and CDR2 is SNEGSKA (reference sequence). CDR3 nucleotides: TGCAGTGCTAGAGATAATTTTAACTCGGCTTTCTTT. It specifies CSARDNFNSAFF.

This clonotype was found many times. The CDR3 loop is CATSREGPSRNQPQHF. The DNA for the CDR3 is TGTGCCACCAGCAGAGAGGGACCATCACGTAATCAGCCCCAGCATTTT. This chain uses TRBV15 with TRBJ1-5; maybe TRBD1 (5 bases). With 0 bases removed from V and 4 bases from J, the gap between germline ends came to 13 bases. This CDR3 region has 16 residues. The germline gives CDR1 LNHNV, CDR2 YYDKDF (reference sequence).

This clonotype occurred many times. The CDR3 coding sequence is TGTGCCTGGAGTGTAGCTAGCGGACGCACAGATACGCAGTATTTT. This translates into CAWSVASGRTDTQYF. The rearrangement joins TRBV30 to TRBJ2-3, with 7 bases that match TRBD2. Germline CDR1 is GTSNPN and CDR2 is SVGIG (reference sequence). This CDR3 spans 15 amino acids. Losses at the gene ends were 0 bases for V and 1 base for J; bases not matched to a gene: 4. Based on the CDR3 plus reference TRBV30 and TRBJ2-3, the full variable domain is SQTIHQWPATLVQPVGSPLSLECTVEGTSNPNLYWYRQAAGRGLQLLFYSVGIGQISSEVPQNLSASRPQDRQFILSSKKLLLSDSGFYLCAWSVASGRTDTQYFGPGTRLTVL.

This sequence joins TRBV5-1 and TRBJ2-7, with D possibly matching TRBD1 (7 bases). The CDR3 consists of 15 residues. Trimming removed 0 bases at V and 2 bases at J, with 12 bases between. The germline gives CDR1 SGHRS, CDR2 YFSETQ. The CDR3 DNA reads TGCGCCAGCAGCTTGGCCCAGGGGGGCACCTACGAGCAGTACTTC. Translating gives CASSLAQGGTYEQYF.

This clonotype was observed at least ten times. The chain has TRBV7-9 and TRBJ2-3, with no clear D. The CDR3 is 13 residues long. Per germline, CDR1 SEHNR and CDR2 FQNEAQ (reference sequence). V dropped 3 bases and J dropped 2 bases, with 6 bases sitting between them. Here the CDR3 DNA reads TGTGCCAGCAGCTTCACGGTCACAGATACGCAGTATTTT. It specifies CASSFTVTDTQYF. The variable domain in full, completed from reference TRBV7-9 and TRBJ2-3, reads DTGVSQNPRHKITKRGQNVTFRCDPISEHNRLYWYRQTLGQGPEFLTYFQNEAQLEKSRLLSDRFSAERPKGSFSTLEIQRTEQGDSAMYLCASSFTVTDTQYFGPGTRLTVL.

This clonotype was seen repeatedly, ten times or more. This rearrangement joins TRBV7-2 to TRBJ2-3, with 14 bases aligning to TRBD2. CDR3 size: 17 residues. From germline, CDR1 is SGHTA and CDR2 FQGNSA. V shed 1 base, J shed 6 bases, and the junction held 6 bases outside the gene matches. The CDR3 coding sequence is TGTGCCAGCAGCTTAGGGACTAGCGGGAGGTTCAGGGATACGCAGTATTTT. This codes for CASSLGTSGRFRDTQYF.

In this sample, this clonotype turned up a few times. J is TRBJ2-1 and V is TRBV24-1, with 9 bases matching TRBD2. The CDR3 is 17 residues long. J lost 4 bases, V lost 2 bases, and 8 bases had no gene match. CDR1 is KGHDR and CDR2 is SFDVKD in the germline V gene. The CDR3 reads CATSDWGGRASYNEQFF. The CDR3 DNA sequence: TGTGCCACCAGTGATTGGGGCGGGAGGGCCTCGTACAATGAGCAGTTCTTC.

Ten or more counts support this clonotype. J is TRBJ1-5 and V is TRBV2, with D possibly matching TRBD1 (5 bases). The germline V gene has CDR1 SNHLY and CDR2 FYNNEI. V shed 7 bases and J shed 0 bases, with 7 bases lying between them. The CDR3 is made up of 13 amino acids. Here the CDR3 DNA reads TGTGCCAGCACCGGGGCTAGCAATCAGCCCCAGCATTTT. Protein sequence: CASTGASNQPQHF.

This clonotype was seen only a few times. The chain recombines TRBV20-1 with TRBJ2-1; D is possibly TRBD2 (5 bases). The V and J ends lost 3 bases and 8 bases respectively, with 17 bases between them. The germline gives CDR1 DFQATT, CDR2 SNEGSKA (reference sequence). The CDR3 is 14 amino acids. The CDR3 sequence is CSASGPPLRDEQFF. The CDR3 DNA reads as TGCAGTGCTAGTGGGCCACCCTTGAGGGATGAGCAGTTCTTC.

The V gene is TRBV20-1, the J gene TRBJ1-5; D is perhaps TRBD1 (5 bases). V lost 0 bases and J 9 bases, leaving 15 bases between the germline ends. The germline V gene encodes CDR1 DFQATT and CDR2 SNEGSKA (reference sequence). The CDR3 runs to 14 residues. The CDR3 is CSARDAQGRWPQHF. CDR3 DNA: TGCAGTGCTAGAGATGCCCAGGGACGATGGCCCCAGCATTTT.

The V gene is TRBV28, the J gene TRBJ1-5; 10 bases are a match to TRBD1. This CDR3 region has 16 residues. The V segment lost 6 bases and the J segment 4 bases; nucleotides outside the gene matches: 9. Germline V gene lookup returns CDR1 MDHEN and CDR2 SYDVKM. CDR3 residues: CASSRWGQGTNQPQHF. The CDR3 DNA sequence: TGTGCCAGCAGCCGATGGGGACAGGGGACTAATCAGCCCCAGCATTTT.

The chain has TRBV20-1 and TRBJ2-1; D is possibly TRBD2 (5 bases). The V and J ends lost 2 bases and 7 bases respectively, with 9 bases between them. CDR3 length: 12 residues. Germline V gene data show CDR1 as DFQATT and CDR2 as SNEGSKA (reference sequence). The CDR3 loop reads CSARWERNEQFF. DNA of the CDR3: TGCAGTGCTAGATGGGAGCGTAATGAGCAGTTCTTC.

This clonotype was picked up many times. V gene TRBV10-1 combines with J gene TRBJ2-7; 10 bases are shared with TRBD2. The CDR3 runs to 14 residues. The germline CDR1 and CDR2 sequences are WNHNN and SYGVQD (reference sequence). V was pared by 2 bases and J by 6 bases, with 4 bases of the junction left unmatched. CDR3 nucleotides: TGCGCCAGCAGTGAGAGTCTAGCGGGGGCCGAGCAGTACTTC. It codes for CASSESLAGAEQYF.

The chain couples TRBV4-3 to TRBJ2-5; TRBD2 matches 10 bases. This CDR3 comprises 16 residues. CDR1 is LGHNA, CDR2 YSLEER, per germline. J gave up 0 bases and V 4 bases, and 5 bases lay outside the gene matches. As DNA, the CDR3 is TGCGCCAGCAGCCGTGAGCGGGAGGGGTACCAAGAGACCCAGTACTTC. Translation: CASSREREGYQETQYF.

On this clonotype: A much larger clone differs by one base, so this may be a read error. The chain recombines TRBV20-1 with TRBJ1-1; no reliable D call. This CDR3 contains 14 residues. Germline loops: CDR1 DFQATT, CDR2 SNEGSKA (reference sequence). Here the CDR3 reads CSARRTTGNTEAIF. DNA for the CDR3: TGCAGTGCTAGACGAACTACTGGAAACACTGAAGCTATCTTT.

This chain joins TRBV29-1 and TRBJ2-5; possible D gene TRBD2, 5 bases. The germline V gene encodes CDR1 SQVTM and CDR2 ANQGSEA. The CDR3 is 14 amino acids. V lost 4 bases and J lost 9, with 21 bases in between. The CDR3 nucleotides are TGCAGCGTTGCTAGCTACCGCGGTGAAGGTGCCCAGTACTTC. It yields the protein CSVASYRGEGAQYF.

The J gene is TRBJ2-7, the V gene TRBV7-9; D ambiguous. The germline V gene has CDR1 SEHNR and CDR2 FQNEAQ (reference sequence). Trimming cost V 4 bases and J 5 bases, with 6 bases left between them. The CDR3 totals 11 residues. The CDR3 region has the DNA TGTGCCAGCAGCTGGCCAGACGAGCAGTACTTC. Amino acids: CASSWPDEQYF.

The chain is built from TRBV3-1 and TRBJ2-7; 9 positions agree with TRBD1. The J segment lost 4 bases and the V segment lost 2 bases, leaving 6 bases of the junction unmatched. Germline assignment: CDR1 LGHDT and CDR2 YNNKEL (reference sequence). This CDR3 has 15 residues. DNA for the CDR3: TGTGCCAGCAGCCAACCGGGACAGGGACTTTACGAGCAGTACTTC. Residues: CASSQPGQGLYEQYF.

There are a few counts of this clonotype. V gene TRBV6-1 combines with J gene TRBJ2-1; 8 nucleotides align to TRBD2. Germline values: CDR1 MNHNS, CDR2 SASEGT. CDR3 length: 13 residues. V was clipped by 6 bases and J by 7 bases; unmatched bases: 5. The CDR3, as DNA: TGTGCCAGCAGGATCGGGACTAGGAATGAGCAGTTCTTC. Its translation is CASRIGTRNEQFF.